Below, 22 T cell receptor beta chains from the same sample are listed, as sequenced in a study of OX40 agonist ivuxolimab in advanced cancers. Sequenced by immunoSEQ multiplex PCR; TCRdb stores in-frame clones only, minus some. The sample lists roughly 79,000 clones, less than 95% occurring once. The specimen comprised CD4+ or CD8+ T cells sorted from blood, sampled in a trial of the OX40 agonist ivuxolimab. The receptors stem from an adult with an advanced solid tumor such as melanoma, head and neck, liver or kidney cancer.

The chain combines TRBV19 with TRBJ2-1; possible D gene TRBD2, 5 bases. CDR3 length equals 14 residues. V lost 7 bases, J lost 7 bases, and 17 bases lay in between. Germline V lookup: CDR1 LNHDA, CDR2 SQIVND (reference sequence). CDR3 sequence: CASTKTGVGNEQFF. CDR3 DNA: TGTGCCAGTACCAAGACCGGGGTGGGGAATGAGCAGTTCTTC.

This clone was detected only a few times. The V call is TRBV2, the J call TRBJ2-7; no reliable D call. This CDR3 is built from 13 residues. Trimming cost V 1 base and J 7 bases, with 11 bases left between them. The germline CDR1 and CDR2 sequences are SNHLY and FYNNEI. As DNA, the CDR3 is TGTGCCAGCAGTGAAGGGGTGTTGGGGGAGCAGTACTTC. Its protein is CASSEGVLGEQYF.

This clone appeared a single time. This rearrangement joins TRBV28 to TRBJ2-4; 11 bases line up with TRBD2. The CDR3 spans 18 residues. Germline V gene sequence: CDR1 MDHEN, CDR2 SYDVKM. Unmatched junction bases numbered 12, after V lost 2 bases and J lost 6 bases. CDR3 region: CASSLPRIAGGGRNIQYF. CDR3 sequence (DNA): TGTGCCAGCAGTTTACCTCGGATAGCGGGAGGGGGACGAAACATTCAGTACTTC.

This chain connects TRBV18 to TRBJ2-1; perhaps D is TRBD1 or TRBD2 (5 bases each). The CDR3 totals 14 residues. Germline V CDR1 and CDR2: KGHSH, LQKENI. The V and J ends lost 6 bases and 5 bases respectively, with 14 bases between them. The CDR3 spells CASSPGTPNNEQFF. The DNA of the CDR3 is TGTGCCAGCTCCCCCGGGACCCCGAACAATGAGCAGTTCTTC.

This clone was recorded a few times. The chain recombines TRBV4-3 with TRBJ2-7, with 9 bases that match TRBD1. With 1 base clipped from V and 9 bases from J, the junction kept 10 bases outside the gene matches. The CDR3 spans 15 residues. Germline CDR1 and CDR2: LGHNA and YSLEER. The DNA of the CDR3 is TGCGCCAGCAGCCAAGGGACAGGGGCTAAATGGGGGCAGTACTTC. Its translation: CASSQGTGAKWGQYF.

The chain has TRBV4-3 and TRBJ1-3, with 8 bases identical to TRBD1. The junction had 5 bases not matched to a gene; V was cut back by 3 bases and J by 4 bases. Germline assignment: CDR1 LGHNA and CDR2 YSLEER. CDR3 length equals 15 residues. CDR3 amino acids: CASSQLQGAGNTIYF. CDR3 nucleotides: TGCGCCAGCAGCCAGCTTCAGGGGGCAGGAAACACCATATATTTT.

CDR3 DNA: TGTGCCAGCTCACTGGCGACAGGGACCTACAATGAGCAGTTCTTC. Its translation: CASSLATGTYNEQFF. The rearrangement joins TRBV18 to TRBJ2-1; 7 nucleotides agree with TRBD1. Trimming took 4 bases from V and 2 from J; bases not matched to a gene: 5. CDR1 is KGHSH, CDR2 LQKENI, per germline. This CDR3 spans 15 amino acids.

The chain has TRBV4-2 and TRBJ2-5; D may be TRBD2 (7 bases). With the DNA end fitting TRBJ2-7 better, the J assignment may be wrong. Germline V gene lookup returns CDR1 LGHNA and CDR2 YNFKEQ. This CDR3 region has 17 residues. CDR3 bases: TGTGCCAGCAGCCAAGTTGGGGGGGCAGGGAAGTCCTACGAGCAGTACTTC. It codes for CASSQVGGAGKSYEQYF.

This chain links TRBV28 with TRBJ2-5; D ambiguous. The DNA end favors TRBJ2-7, so the J call may be wrong. CDR3 length: 13 residues. Germline V CDR1 and CDR2: MDHEN, SYDVKM. The chain's CDR3 is CATSLASSYEQYF. The CDR3 bases are TGTGCCACCTCACTTGCCTCATCCTACGAGCAGTACTTC.

The V and J genes are TRBV19 and TRBJ1-3; D is uncertain. Germline V CDR1 and CDR2: LNHDA, SQIVND (reference sequence). The CDR3 length is 14 residues. V shed 5 bases and J shed 0 bases, with 8 bases lying between them. The CDR3 DNA is TGTGCCAGTAGTTTGCAGAGCTCTGGAAACACCATATATTTT. Encoded protein: CASSLQSSGNTIYF.

The rearrangement links TRBV27 to TRBJ2-2; either TRBD1 or TRBD2 may fit D (5 bases each). Per the germline V gene, CDR1 is MNHEY and CDR2 is SMNVEV (reference sequence). The V end lost 4 bases, the J end lost 6 bases, and 21 bases lay between the germline ends. The length of the CDR3 is 17 residues. This CDR3 is CASSSRTGTSGSGELFF. The DNA of the CDR3 is TGTGCCAGCAGTTCCCGTACCGGGACCTCGGGGTCCGGGGAGCTGTTTTTT.

The rearrangement links TRBV2 to TRBJ2-1; 7 bases agree with TRBD2. V dropped 3 bases and J dropped 0; count of bases not matched to a gene: 2. Germline-derived CDR1 and CDR2 are SNHLY and FYNNEI. The CDR3 is 15 residues long. The CDR3 protein is CASSDGGSSYNEQFF. The CDR3 bases are TGTGCCAGCAGTGACGGCGGGAGCTCCTACAATGAGCAGTTCTTC.

V gene TRBV9 combines with J gene TRBJ2-3; a possible D gene is TRBD2 (6 bases). Trimming took 0 bases from V and 9 from J, leaving 14 bases between them. The germline gives CDR1 SGDLS, CDR2 YYNGEE. This CDR3 is 14 amino acids long. This CDR3 is CASSVEETSLTQYF. The CDR3 DNA reads TGTGCCAGCAGCGTAGAGGAGACTAGTCTAACGCAGTATTTT.

The rearrangement uses TRBV6-5 and TRBJ2-7; TRBD1 agrees at 7 bases. The ends lost 0 bases at V and 3 bases at J; junction bases unmatched: 5. The CDR3 consists of 15 residues. The V gene's germline CDR1 is MNHEY and CDR2 SVGAGI. This chain's CDR3 is CASSYSTRGNYEQYF. The CDR3 coding sequence is TGTGCCAGCAGTTACTCAACCAGGGGGAACTACGAGCAGTACTTC.

This chain joins TRBV6-6 and TRBJ1-1; D not resolved. This CDR3 spans 11 amino acids. V lost 8 bases and J lost 0, with 4 bases in between. Germline V lookup: CDR1 MNHNY, CDR2 SVGAGI (reference sequence). The CDR3 coding sequence is TGTGCCAGCCAATTGAACACTGAAGCTTTCTTT. It is translated as CASQLNTEAFF.

This chain connects TRBV5-4 to TRBJ2-2; the D gene is possibly TRBD1 (6 bases). Germline V lookup: CDR1 SGHNT, CDR2 YYREEE (reference sequence). Trimming took 4 bases from V and 5 from J, leaving 12 bases between them. This CDR3 contains 14 residues. The CDR3 protein is CASSIQGPTGELFF. CDR3 bases: TGTGCCAGCAGCATACAGGGTCCGACCGGGGAGCTGTTTTTT.

The rearrangement links TRBV5-6 to TRBJ2-5, with D unclear. This CDR3 has 11 residues. The germline gives CDR1 SGHDT, CDR2 YYEEEE. Trimming removed 3 bases at V and 4 bases at J, with 4 bases between. The CDR3 reads CASSWTETQYF. CDR3 DNA sequence: TGTGCCAGCAGCTGGACAGAGACCCAGTACTTC. The whole variable domain, filled in from reference TRBV5-6 and TRBJ2-5, reads DAGVTQSPTHLIKTRGQQVTLRCSPKSGHDTVSWYQQALGQGPQFIFQYYEEEERQRGNFPDRFSGHQFPNYSSELNVNALLLGDSALYLCASSWTETQYFGPGTRLLVL.

The rearrangement joins TRBV6-5 to TRBJ1-2; no firm D call. V lost 4 bases and J lost 6, with 15 bases in between. The CDR3 consists of 14 residues. The germline CDR1 and CDR2 sequences are MNHEY and SVGAGI. The CDR3: CASSFMGRVDGYTF. CDR3 bases: TGTGCCAGCAGTTTCATGGGAAGGGTTGATGGCTACACCTTC.

The J gene is TRBJ2-2, the V gene TRBV19, with 9 bases that match TRBD2. The CDR3 runs 15 residues. Germline loops: CDR1 LNHDA, CDR2 SQIVND (reference sequence). V lost 7 bases and J lost 13; bases outside the gene matches: 16. CDR3 nucleotides: TGTGCCAGTAAAACGACTAGCGGCGCCACCAGCGGGCTGTTTTTT. It codes for CASKTTSGATSGLFF.

This clone was picked up a small number of times. The V and J genes are TRBV28 and TRBJ1-2; no reliable D call. The V end lost 1 base, the J end lost 0 bases, and 0 bases lay between the germline ends. The germline V gene encodes CDR1 MDHEN and CDR2 SYDVKM. This CDR3 comprises 12 residues. The CDR3 coding sequence is TGTGCCAGCAGTTTATCTAACTATGGCTACACCTTC. This sequence encodes CASSLSNYGYTF.

The chain has TRBV5-1 and TRBJ2-7; tentative D call: TRBD1 (6 bases). The V end lost 4 bases, the J end lost 0 bases, and 11 bases lay between the germline ends. Germline loops: CDR1 SGHRS, CDR2 YFSETQ. The length of the CDR3 is 14 residues. CDR3 in DNA: TGCGCCAGCAGCCAGGGGCTTTACTCCTACGAGCAGTACTTC. Residues: CASSQGLYSYEQYF.

The chain employs TRBV6-1 and TRBJ2-3, with D perhaps TRBD1 (5 bases). CDR3 length equals 15 residues. Per germline, CDR1 MNHNS and CDR2 SASEGT. V was pared by 0 bases and J by 4 bases, with 11 bases between. The CDR3 sequence is CASSEAGRAPDTQYF. CDR3 sequence (DNA): TGTGCCAGCAGTGAAGCGGGCAGGGCCCCAGATACGCAGTATTTT.